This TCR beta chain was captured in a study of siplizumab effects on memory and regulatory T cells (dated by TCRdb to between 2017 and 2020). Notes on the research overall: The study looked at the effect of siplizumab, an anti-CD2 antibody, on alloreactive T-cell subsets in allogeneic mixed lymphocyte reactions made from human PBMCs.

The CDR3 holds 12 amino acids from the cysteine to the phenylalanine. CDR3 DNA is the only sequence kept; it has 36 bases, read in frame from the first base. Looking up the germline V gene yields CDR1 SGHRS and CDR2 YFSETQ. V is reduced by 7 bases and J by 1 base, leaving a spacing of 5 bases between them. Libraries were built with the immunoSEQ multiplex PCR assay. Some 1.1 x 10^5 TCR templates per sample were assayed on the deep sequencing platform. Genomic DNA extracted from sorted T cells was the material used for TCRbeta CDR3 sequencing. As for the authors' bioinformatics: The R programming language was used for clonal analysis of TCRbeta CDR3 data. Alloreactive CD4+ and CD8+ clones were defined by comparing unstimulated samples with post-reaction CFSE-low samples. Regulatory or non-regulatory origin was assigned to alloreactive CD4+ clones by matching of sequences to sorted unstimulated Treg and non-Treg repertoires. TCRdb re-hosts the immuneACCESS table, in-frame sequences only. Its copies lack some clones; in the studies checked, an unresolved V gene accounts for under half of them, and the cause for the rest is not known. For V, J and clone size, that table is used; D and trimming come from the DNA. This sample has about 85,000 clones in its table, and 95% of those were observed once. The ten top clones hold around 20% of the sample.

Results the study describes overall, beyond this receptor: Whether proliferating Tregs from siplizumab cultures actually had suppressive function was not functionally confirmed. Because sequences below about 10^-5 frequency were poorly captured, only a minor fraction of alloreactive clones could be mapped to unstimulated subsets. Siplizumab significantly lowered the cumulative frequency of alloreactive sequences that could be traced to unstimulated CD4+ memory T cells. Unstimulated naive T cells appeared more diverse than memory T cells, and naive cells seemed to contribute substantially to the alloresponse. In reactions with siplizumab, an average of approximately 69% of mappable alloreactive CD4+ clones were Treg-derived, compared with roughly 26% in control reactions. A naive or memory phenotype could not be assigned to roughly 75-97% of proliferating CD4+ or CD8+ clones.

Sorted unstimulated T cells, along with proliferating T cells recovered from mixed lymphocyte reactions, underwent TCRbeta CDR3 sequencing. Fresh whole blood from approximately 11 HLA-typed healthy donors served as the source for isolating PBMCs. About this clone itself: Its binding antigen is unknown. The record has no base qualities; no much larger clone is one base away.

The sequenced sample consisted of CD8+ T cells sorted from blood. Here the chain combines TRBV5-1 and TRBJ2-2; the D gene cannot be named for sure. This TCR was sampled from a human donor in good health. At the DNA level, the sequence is TGCGCCAGCGCCGGGAACACCGGGGAGCTGTTTTTT. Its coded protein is CASAGNTGELFF. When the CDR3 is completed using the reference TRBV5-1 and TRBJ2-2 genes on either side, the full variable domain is KAGVTQTPRYLIKTRGQQVTLSCSPISGHRSVSWYQQTPGQGLQFLFEYFSETQRNKGNFPGRFSGRQFSNSRSEMNVSTLELGDSALYLCASAGNTGELFFGEGSRLTVL.